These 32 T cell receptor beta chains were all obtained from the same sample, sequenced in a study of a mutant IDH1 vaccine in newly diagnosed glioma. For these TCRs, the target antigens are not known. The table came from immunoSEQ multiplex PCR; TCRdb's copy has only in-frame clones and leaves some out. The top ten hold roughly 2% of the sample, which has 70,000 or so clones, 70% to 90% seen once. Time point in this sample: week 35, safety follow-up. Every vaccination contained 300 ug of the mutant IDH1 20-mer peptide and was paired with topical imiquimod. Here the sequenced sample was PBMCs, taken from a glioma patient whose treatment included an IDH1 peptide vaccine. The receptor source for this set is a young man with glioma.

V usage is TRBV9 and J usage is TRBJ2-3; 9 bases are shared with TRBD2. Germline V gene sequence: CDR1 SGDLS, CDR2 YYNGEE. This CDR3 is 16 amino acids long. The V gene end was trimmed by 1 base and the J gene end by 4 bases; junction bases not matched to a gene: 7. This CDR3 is CASSVTLAGMADTQYF. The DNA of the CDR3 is TGTGCCAGCAGCGTAACTCTAGCGGGAATGGCAGATACGCAGTATTTT.

CDR3 sequence: CASSDRWEEVTLHF. CDR3 sequence (DNA): TGTGCCAGCAGCGACCGATGGGAGGAGGTCACCCTCCACTTT. The chain uses TRBV9 and TRBJ1-6; D ambiguous. Germline CDR1 SGDLS, CDR2 YYNGEE. This CDR3 region has 14 residues. V lost 3 bases and J lost 14, with 18 bases in between.

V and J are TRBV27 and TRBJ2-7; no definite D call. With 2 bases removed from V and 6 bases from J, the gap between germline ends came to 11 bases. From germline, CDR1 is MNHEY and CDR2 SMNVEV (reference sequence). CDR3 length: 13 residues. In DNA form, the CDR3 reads TGTGCCAGCAGTTTACTAGGTCCGAGCGAGCAGTACTTC. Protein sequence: CASSLLGPSEQYF.

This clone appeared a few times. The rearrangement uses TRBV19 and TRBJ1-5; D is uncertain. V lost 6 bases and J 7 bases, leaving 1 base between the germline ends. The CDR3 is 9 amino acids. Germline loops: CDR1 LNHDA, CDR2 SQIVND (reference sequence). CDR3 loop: CASRQPQHF. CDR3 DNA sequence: TGTGCCAGTAGACAGCCCCAGCATTTT.

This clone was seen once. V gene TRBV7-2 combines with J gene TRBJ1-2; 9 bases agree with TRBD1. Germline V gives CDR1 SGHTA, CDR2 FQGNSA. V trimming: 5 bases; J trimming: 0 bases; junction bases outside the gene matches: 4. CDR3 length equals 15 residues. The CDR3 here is CASSRGQGPNYGYTF. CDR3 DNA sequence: TGTGCCAGCAGCCGAGGACAGGGGCCTAACTATGGCTACACCTTC.

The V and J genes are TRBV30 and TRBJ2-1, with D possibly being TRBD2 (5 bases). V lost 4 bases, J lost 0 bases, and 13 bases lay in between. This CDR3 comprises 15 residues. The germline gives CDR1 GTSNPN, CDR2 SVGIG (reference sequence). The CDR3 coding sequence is TGTGCCTGGATAGAGGGCCCTTCCTCCTACAATGAGCAGTTCTTC. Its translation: CAWIEGPSSYNEQFF.

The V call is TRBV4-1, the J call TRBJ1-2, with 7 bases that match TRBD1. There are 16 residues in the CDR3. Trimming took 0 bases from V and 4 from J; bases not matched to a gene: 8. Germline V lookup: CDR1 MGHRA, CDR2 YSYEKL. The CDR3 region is CASSQEMAGGSYGYTF. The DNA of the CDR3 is TGCGCCAGCAGCCAAGAGATGGCAGGGGGGTCCTATGGCTACACCTTC.

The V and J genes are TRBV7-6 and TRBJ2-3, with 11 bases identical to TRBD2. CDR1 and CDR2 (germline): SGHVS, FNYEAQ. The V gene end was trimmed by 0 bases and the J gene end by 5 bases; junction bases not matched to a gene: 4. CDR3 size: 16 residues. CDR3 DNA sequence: TGTGCCAGCAGCTTAGCACTAGCGGGAGACGTAGATACGCAGTATTTT. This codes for CASSLALAGDVDTQYF.

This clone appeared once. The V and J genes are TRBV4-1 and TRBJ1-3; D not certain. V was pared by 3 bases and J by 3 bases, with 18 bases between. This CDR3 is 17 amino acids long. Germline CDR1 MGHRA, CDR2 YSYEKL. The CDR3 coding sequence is TGCGCCAGCAGCCAGGCCCATTTAGAGAGAAGTGGAAACACCATATATTTT. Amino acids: CASSQAHLERSGNTIYF.

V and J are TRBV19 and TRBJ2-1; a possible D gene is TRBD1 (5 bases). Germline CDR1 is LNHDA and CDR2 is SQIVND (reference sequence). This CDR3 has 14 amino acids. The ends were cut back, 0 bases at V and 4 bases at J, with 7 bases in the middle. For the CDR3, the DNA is TGTGCCAGTAGTATAGACAAGGGGTACAATGAGCAGTTCTTC. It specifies CASSIDKGYNEQFF.

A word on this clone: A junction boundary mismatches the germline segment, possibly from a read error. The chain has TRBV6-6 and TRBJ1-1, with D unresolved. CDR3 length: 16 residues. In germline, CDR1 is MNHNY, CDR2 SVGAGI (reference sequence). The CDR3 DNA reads TGTGCCACCACGACCCGCGAGAGAGTCATGAACACTGAAGCTTCCTTT. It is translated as CATTTRERVMNTEASF.

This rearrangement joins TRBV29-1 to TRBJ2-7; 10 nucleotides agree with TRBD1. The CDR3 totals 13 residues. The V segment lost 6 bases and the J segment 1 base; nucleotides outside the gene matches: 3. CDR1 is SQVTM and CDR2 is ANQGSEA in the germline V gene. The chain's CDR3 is CSVGTGESYEQYF. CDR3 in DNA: TGCAGCGTAGGGACAGGGGAGTCCTACGAGCAGTACTTC.

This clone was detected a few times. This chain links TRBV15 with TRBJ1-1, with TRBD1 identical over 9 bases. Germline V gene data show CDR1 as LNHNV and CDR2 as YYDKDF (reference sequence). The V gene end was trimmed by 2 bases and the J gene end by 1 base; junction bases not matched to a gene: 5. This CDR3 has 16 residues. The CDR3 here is CATSRPGTGRNTEAFF. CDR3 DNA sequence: TGTGCCACCAGCAGACCAGGGACAGGGAGGAACACTGAAGCTTTCTTT.

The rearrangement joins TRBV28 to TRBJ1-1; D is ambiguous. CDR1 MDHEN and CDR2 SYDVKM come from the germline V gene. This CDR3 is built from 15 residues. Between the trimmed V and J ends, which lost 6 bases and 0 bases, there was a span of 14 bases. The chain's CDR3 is CASSHTVTMNTEAFF. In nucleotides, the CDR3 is TGTGCCAGCAGCCATACAGTTACCATGAACACTGAAGCTTTCTTT.

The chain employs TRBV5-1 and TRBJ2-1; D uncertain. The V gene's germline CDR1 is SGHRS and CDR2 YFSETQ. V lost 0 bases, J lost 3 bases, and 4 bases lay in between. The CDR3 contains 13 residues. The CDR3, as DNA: TGCGCCAGCAGCTTGGCAGACTACAATGAGCAGTTCTTC. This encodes CASSLADYNEQFF.

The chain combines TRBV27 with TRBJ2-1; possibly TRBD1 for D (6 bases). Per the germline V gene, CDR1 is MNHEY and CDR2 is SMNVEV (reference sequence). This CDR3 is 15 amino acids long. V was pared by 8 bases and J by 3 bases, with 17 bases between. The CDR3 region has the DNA TGTGCCAGCCGACCAAGGGGGACAAACTACAATGAGCAGTTCTTC. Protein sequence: CASRPRGTNYNEQFF.

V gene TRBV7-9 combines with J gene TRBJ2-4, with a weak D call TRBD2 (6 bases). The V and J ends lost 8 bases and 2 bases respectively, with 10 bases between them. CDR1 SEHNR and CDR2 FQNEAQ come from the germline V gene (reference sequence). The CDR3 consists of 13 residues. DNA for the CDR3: TGTGCCAGCTGGAGGGTTACCAAAAACATTCAGTACTTC. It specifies CASWRVTKNIQYF. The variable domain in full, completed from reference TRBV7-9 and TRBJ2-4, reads DTGVSQNPRHKITKRGQNVTFRCDPISEHNRLYWYRQTLGQGPEFLTYFQNEAQLEKSRLLSDRFSAERPKGSFSTLEIQRTEQGDSAMYLCASWRVTKNIQYFGAGTRLSVL.

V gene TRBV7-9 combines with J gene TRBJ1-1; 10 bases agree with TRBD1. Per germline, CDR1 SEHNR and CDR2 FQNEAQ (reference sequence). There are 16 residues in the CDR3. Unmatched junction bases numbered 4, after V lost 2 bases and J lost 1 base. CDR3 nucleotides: TGTGCCAGCAGCTTACGACAGGGGGCCTGGAACACTGAAGCTTTCTTT. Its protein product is CASSLRQGAWNTEAFF.

Written as DNA, the CDR3 is TGTGCCAGCAGTGAAGGGGTAGCGGGGGACCCCACAGATACGCAGTATTTT. Translating gives CASSEGVAGDPTDTQYF. The chain uses TRBV6-1 and TRBJ2-3; the match to TRBD2 covers 9 bases. Germline V gene data show CDR1 as MNHNS and CDR2 as SASEGT. Trimming at V came to 1 base and at J to 2 bases, leaving 7 bases not matched to a gene. CDR3 length: 17 amino acids.

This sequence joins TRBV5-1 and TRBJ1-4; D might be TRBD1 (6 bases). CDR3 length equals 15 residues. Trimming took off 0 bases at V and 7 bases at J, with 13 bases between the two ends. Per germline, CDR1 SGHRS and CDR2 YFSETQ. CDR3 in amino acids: CASSLGPGAGEKLFF. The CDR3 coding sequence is TGCGCCAGCAGCTTGGGGCCGGGGGCAGGTGAAAAACTGTTTTTT.

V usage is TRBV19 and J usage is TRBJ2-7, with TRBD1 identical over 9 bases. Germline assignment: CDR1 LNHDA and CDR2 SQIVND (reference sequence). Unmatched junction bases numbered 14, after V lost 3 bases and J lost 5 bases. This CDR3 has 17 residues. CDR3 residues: CASSIGTGGSSLDEQYF. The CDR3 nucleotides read TGTGCCAGTAGTATCGGAACAGGGGGCTCCTCTCTGGACGAGCAGTACTTC.

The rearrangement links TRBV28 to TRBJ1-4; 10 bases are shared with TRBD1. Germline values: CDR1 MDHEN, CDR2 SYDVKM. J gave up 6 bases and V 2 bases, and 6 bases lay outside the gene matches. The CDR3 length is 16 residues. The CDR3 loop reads CASSLPFGTGDEKLFF. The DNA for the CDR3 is TGTGCCAGCAGTTTACCCTTCGGGACAGGGGATGAAAAACTGTTTTTT.

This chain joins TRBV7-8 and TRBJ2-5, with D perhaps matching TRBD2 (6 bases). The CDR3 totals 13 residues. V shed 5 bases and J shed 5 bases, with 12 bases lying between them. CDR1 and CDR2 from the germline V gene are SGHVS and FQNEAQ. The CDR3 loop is CASSLRGFETQYF. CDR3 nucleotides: TGTGCCAGCAGCCTCCGGGGGTTTGAGACCCAGTACTTC.

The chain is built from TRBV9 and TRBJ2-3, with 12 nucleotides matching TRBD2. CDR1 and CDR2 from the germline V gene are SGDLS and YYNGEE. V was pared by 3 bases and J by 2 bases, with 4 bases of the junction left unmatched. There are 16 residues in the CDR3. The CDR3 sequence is CASSALAGGNTDTQYF. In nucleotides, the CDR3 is TGTGCCAGCAGCGCCCTAGCGGGGGGGAACACAGATACGCAGTATTTT. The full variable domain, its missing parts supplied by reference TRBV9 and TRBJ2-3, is DSGVTQTPKHLITATGQRVTLRCSPRSGDLSVYWYQQSLDQGLQFLIQYYNGEERAKGNILERFSAQQFPDLHSELNLSSLELGDSALYFCASSALAGGNTDTQYFGPGTRLTVL.

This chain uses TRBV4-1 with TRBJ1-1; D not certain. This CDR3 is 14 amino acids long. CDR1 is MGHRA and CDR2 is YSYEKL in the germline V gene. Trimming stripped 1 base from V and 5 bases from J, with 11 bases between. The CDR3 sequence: CASSQAVRGTEAFF. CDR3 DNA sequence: TGCGCCAGCAGCCAAGCAGTCCGCGGGACTGAAGCTTTCTTT.

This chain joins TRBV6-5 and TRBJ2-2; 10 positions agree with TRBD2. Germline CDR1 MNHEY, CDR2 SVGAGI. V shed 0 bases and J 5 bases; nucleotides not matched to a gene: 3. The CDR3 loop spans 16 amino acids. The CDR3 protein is CASSYSSGRPTGELFF. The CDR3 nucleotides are TGTGCCAGCAGTTACTCTAGCGGGAGGCCAACCGGGGAGCTGTTTTTT.

The CDR3 is CASSYSPNRRNSPLHF. CDR3 in DNA: TGTGCCAGCAGTTACTCGCCCAACAGGCGGAATTCACCCCTCCACTTT. The chain combines TRBV6-5 with TRBJ1-6, with TRBD1 as a possible D gene (5 bases). The CDR3 covers 16 residues. From germline, CDR1 is MNHEY and CDR2 SVGAGI. Between the trimmed V and J ends, which lost 0 bases and 7 bases, there was a span of 13 bases.

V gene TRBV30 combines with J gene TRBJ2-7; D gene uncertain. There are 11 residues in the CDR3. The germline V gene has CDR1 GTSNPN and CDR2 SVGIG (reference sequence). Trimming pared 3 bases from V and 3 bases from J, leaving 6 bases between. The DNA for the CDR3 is TGTGCCTGGAGAGAGAACTACGAGCAGTACTTC. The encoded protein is CAWRENYEQYF.

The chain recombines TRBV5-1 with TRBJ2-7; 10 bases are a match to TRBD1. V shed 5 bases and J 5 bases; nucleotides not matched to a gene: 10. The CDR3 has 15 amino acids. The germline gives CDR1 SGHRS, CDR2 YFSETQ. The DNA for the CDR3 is TGCGCCAGCAGTTATACCGGGACAGGGGCTAACGAGCAGTACTTC. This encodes CASSYTGTGANEQYF.

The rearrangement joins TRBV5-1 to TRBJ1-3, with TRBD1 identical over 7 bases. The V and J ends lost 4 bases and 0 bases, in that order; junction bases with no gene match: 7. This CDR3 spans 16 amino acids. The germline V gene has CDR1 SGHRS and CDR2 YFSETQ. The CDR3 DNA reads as TGCGCCAGCAGCCCGTCGGGACAGATCTCTGGAAACACCATATATTTT. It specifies CASSPSGQISGNTIYF.

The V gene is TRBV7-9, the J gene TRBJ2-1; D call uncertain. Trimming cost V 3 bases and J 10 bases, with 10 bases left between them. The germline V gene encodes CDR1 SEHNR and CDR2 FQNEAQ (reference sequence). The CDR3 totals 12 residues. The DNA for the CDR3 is TGTGCCAGCAGCTTCGACCATGGGGAGCAGTTCTTC. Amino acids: CASSFDHGEQFF.

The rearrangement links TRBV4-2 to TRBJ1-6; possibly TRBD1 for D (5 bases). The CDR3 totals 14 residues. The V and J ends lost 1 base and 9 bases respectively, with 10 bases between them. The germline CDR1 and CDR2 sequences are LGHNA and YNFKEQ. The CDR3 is CASSQAGRGSPLHF. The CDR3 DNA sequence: TGTGCCAGCAGCCAAGCGGGGCGGGGTTCACCCCTCCACTTT.